These 7 T cell receptor beta chains came from one sample sequenced in a study of neurological immune-mediated disorders. TCRdb re-called the 5' RACE reads with MiXCR, one entry per CDR3 protein. The sample holds about 74,000 distinct CDR3 sequences; less than 5.5% are singletons and the top ten take just under 7.5%. The sequenced material came from PBMCs. The receptors stem from a man aged 18 to 30 with multiple sclerosis.

This clonotype has at least ten counts. The chain uses TRBV5-6 and TRBJ1-6; 8 nucleotides agree with TRBD1. The CDR3 consists of 15 residues. CDR1 is SGHDT, CDR2 YYEEEE, per germline. V lost 1 base to trimming and J lost 7 bases; unmatched junction nucleotides: 4. CDR3 DNA sequence: TGTGCCAGCAGCTTGCTGAGACAGGGGAATTCACCCCTCCACTTT. It yields the protein CASSLLRQGNSPLHF.

This clonotype came up many times. An end of the junction differs from the germline gene, which may be a read error. This chain links TRBV12-3 or TRBV12-4 with TRBJ1-5, with D perhaps matching TRBD1 (5 bases). CDR3 size: 15 residues. CDR3 region: CASSTVGDRGQPQNF. The CDR3 DNA reads TGTGCCAGCAGTACCGTGGGGGACCGGGGTCAGCCCCAGAATTTT.

This clonotype was counted many times. A clone one base away is much larger, so this may be a read error. The V gene is TRBV10-3, the J gene TRBJ2-3; D is uncertain. The CDR3 spans 11 residues. V lost 10 bases, J lost 4 bases, and 9 bases lay in between. Per germline, CDR1 ENHRY and CDR2 SYGVKD. The CDR3 here is CATTTADTQYF. CDR3 sequence (DNA): TGTGCCACCACAACCGCAGATACGCAGTATTTT.

This clonotype appeared many times. This chain links TRBV20-1 with TRBJ2-2; D gene unclear. This CDR3 has 12 amino acids. Germline CDR1 is DFQATT and CDR2 is SNEGSKA (reference sequence). The V end lost 6 bases, the J end lost 6 bases, and 11 bases lay between the germline ends. In DNA, the CDR3 is TGCAGTGCCCTCCCAAGGGCCGGGGAGCTGTTTTTT. It codes for CSALPRAGELFF.

This clonotype was picked up many times. The V and J genes are TRBV20-1 and TRBJ2-1, with 10 bases identical to TRBD2. The V gene's germline CDR1 is DFQATT and CDR2 SNEGSKA (reference sequence). The CDR3 sequence is 15 residues long. J lost 7 bases, V lost 5 bases, and 11 bases had no gene match. CDR3 in amino acids: CSASPSSGSLNEQFF. The CDR3 DNA reads as TGCAGTGCTTCCCCTTCTAGCGGGAGTCTAAATGAGCAGTTCTTC.

This clonotype was recorded at least ten times. The chain has TRBV6-2 or TRBV6-3 and TRBJ1-1; D call uncertain. V shed 2 bases and J shed 11 bases, with 12 bases lying between them. The CDR3 loop spans 12 amino acids. Germline V CDR1 and CDR2: MNHEY, SVGEGT. CDR3 coding DNA: TGTGCCAGCAGTTACCGAAGGGTGGCGGCTTTCTTT. Translation: CASSYRRVAAFF.

In its sample, this clonotype was seen many times. CDR3 amino acids: CASSSTLGTQETQYF. The CDR3 nucleotides read TGCGCCAGCAGCTCGACACTAGGCACGCAAGAGACCCAGTACTTC. The chain employs TRBV5-1 and TRBJ2-5, with a possible D match to TRBD2 (5 bases). This CDR3 is 15 amino acids long. Germline V CDR1 and CDR2: SGHRS, YFSETQ. The V end was cut by 3 bases, the J end by 2 bases, with 14 bases between.